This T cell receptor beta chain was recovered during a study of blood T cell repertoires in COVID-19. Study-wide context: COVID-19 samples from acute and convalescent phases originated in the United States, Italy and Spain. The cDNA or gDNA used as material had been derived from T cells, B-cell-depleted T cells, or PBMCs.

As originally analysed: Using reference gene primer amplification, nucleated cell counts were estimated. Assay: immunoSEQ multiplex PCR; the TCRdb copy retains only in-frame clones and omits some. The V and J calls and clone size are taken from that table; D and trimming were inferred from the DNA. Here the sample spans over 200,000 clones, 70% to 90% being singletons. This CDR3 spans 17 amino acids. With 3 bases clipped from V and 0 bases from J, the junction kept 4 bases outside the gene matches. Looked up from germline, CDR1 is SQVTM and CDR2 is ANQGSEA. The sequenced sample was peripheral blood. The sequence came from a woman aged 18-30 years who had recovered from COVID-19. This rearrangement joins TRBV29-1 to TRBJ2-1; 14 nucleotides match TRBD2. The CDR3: CSVDVGLAGGSYNEQFF. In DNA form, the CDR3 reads TGCAGCGTTGACGTTGGACTAGCGGGAGGCTCCTACAATGAGCAGTTCTTC.